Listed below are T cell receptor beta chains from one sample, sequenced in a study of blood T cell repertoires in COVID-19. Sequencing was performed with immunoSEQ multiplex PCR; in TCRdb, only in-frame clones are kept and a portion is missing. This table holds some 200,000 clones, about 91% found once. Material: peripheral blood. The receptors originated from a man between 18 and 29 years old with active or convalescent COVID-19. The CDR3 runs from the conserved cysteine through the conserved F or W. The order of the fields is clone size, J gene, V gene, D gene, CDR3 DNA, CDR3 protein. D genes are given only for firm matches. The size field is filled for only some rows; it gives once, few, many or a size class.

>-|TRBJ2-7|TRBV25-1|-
TGTGCCAGCATGGCACAGTCCTACGAGCAGTACTTC
CASMAQSYEQYF
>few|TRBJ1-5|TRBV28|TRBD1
TGTGCCAGCAGTCCTACAGGGGTAGAGGGCCAGCCCCAGCATTTT
CASSPTGVEGQPQHF
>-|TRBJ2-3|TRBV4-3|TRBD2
TGCGCCAGCAGCCAAGATCGGCTCGGGAGGGCCGGGGATACGCAGTATTTT
CASSQDRLGRAGDTQYF
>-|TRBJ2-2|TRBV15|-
TGTGCCACCACCTCGCTCAGGGGGGTGGCCGGGGAGCTGTTTTTT
CATTSLRGVAGELFF
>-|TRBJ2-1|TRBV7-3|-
TGTGCCAGCAGCTCAAACACTAGCTCCTACAATGAGCAGTTCTTC
CASSSNTSSYNEQFF
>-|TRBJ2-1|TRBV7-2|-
TGTGCCAGCAGCTCCGCTAGAAGCCCCTACAATGAGCAGTTCTTC
CASSSARSPYNEQFF
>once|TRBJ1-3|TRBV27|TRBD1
TGTGCCAGCAGCCCACAGGGGCTTATAGGAAACACCATATATTTT
CASSPQGLIGNTIYF
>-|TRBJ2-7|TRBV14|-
TGTGCCAGCAGCCAAAACACGTTCTACGAGCAGTACTTC
CASSQNTFYEQYF
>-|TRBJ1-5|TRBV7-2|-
TGTGCCAGCAGCTTAGCGCTGCAGGGCGGTAATCAGCCCCAGCATTTT
CASSLALQGGNQPQHF
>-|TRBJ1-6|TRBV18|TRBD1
TGTGCCAGCTCACCGCCGGGACAGGGACCTGCCTATAATTCACCCCTCCACTTT
CASSPPGQGPAYNSPLHF
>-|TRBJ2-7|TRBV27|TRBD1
TGTGCCAGCAGGTTATGGGGGCCAGGGGGCGAGCAGTACTTC
CASRLWGPGGEQYF
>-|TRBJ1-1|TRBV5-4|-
TGTGCCAGCCTAATGGAAGGAGGCACGACTGAAGCTTTCTTT
CASLMEGGTTEAFF
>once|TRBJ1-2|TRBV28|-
TGTGCCAGCAAGGGGGACCGGGCGTCGGGAAACTATGGCTACACCTTC
CASKGDRASGNYGYTF
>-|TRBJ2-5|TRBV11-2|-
TGTGCCAGCAGGACAGGAGAGACCCAGTACTTC
CASRTGETQYF
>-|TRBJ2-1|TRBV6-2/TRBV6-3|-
TGTGCCAGCAGCCCCACAGGGCCCATCTACAATGAGCAGTTCTTC
CASSPTGPIYNEQFF
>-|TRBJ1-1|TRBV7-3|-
TGTGCCAGCAGCTTAACGGCACCAGCAGGTGAAGCTTTCTTT
CASSLTAPAGEAFF
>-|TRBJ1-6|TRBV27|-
TGTGCCAGCAGTCTTTCGGGGGGCACGGCACCCCTCCACTTT
CASSLSGGTAPLHF
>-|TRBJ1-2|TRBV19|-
TGTGCCAGTAGTATAGGGGGCTCCGGGACATCAAACTATGGCTACACCTTC
CASSIGGSGTSNYGYTF
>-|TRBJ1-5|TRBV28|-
TGTGCCAGCCTTTTGACTGTCGCTGTAGATGGTCAGCCCCAGCATTTT
CASLLTVAVDGQPQHF
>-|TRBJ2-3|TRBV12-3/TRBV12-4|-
TGTGCCAGCAGCCCTGGGAGAACAGATACGCAGTATTTT
CASSPGRTDTQYF
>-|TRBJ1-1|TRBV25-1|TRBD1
TGTGCCAGCAGTAGGACAGGGGTATTGGGCACTGAAGCTTTCTTT
CASSRTGVLGTEAFF
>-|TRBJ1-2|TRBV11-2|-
TGTGCCAGCAGCTTCGGGGATGCGGGCTATGGCTACACCTTC
CASSFGDAGYGYTF
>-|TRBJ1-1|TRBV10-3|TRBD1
TGTGCCATCAGAACGGACAGGTCGAACACTGAAGCTTTCTTT
CAIRTDRSNTEAFF
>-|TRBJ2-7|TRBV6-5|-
TGTGCCAGCAGTCTCACCGGGGTCTACGAGCAGTACTTC
CASSLTGVYEQYF
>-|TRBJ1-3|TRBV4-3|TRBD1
TGCGCCAGCAGCCAGGGACAGGGGCAGTCGGACACCATATATTTT
CASSQGQGQSDTIYF
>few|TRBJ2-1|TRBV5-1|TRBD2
TGCGCCAGCAGCCCGCAAGGACTAGCGGGAGGTGAGCAGTTCTTC
CASSPQGLAGGEQFF
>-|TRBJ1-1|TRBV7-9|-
TGTGCCAGCAGCTCCATCGGGGACACTGAAGCTTTCTTT
CASSSIGDTEAFF
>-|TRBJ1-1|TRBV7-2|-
TGTGCCAGCAGCTCTTCGGGGGTTGGCACTGAAGCTTTCTTT
CASSSSGVGTEAFF
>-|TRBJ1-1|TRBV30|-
TGTGCCTGGAGACAGGGTAAAGTAGCTGAAGCTTTCTTT
CAWRQGKVAEAFF
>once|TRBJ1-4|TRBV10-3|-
TGTGCCATCAGTGAGGAGAGAGAGGGAACTAATGAAAAACTGTTTTTT
CAISEEREGTNEKLFF
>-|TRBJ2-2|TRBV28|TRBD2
TGTGCCAGCAGGGGGACTAAGCTGTTTTTT
CASRGTKLFF
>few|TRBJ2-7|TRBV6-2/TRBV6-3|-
TGTGCCAGCAGTTGGGGGCGAAAAACGGGAGAGCAGTACTTC
CASSWGRKTGEQYF
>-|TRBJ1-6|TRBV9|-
TGTGCCAGCAGCGTAGCGGGAGAGCTCCCTTCACCCCTCCACTTT
CASSVAGELPSPLHF
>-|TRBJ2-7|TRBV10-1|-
TGCGCCCGAAGAAGAGTAGCCCGCTACGAGCAGTACTTC
CARRRVARYEQYF
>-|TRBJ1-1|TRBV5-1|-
TGCGCCAGCAGCTTGCCGGCGGGAGTAAACACTGAAGCTTTCTTT
CASSLPAGVNTEAFF
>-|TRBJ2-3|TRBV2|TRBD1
TGTGCCAGCAGTCCCGGGACAGCCACAGATACGCAGTATTTT
CASSPGTATDTQYF
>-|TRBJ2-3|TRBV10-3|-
TGTGCCATCAGTGAGTCCCGAGATACGCAGTATTTT
CAISESRDTQYF
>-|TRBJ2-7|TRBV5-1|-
TGCGCCAGCAGCTTGGAGGGACTTTACGAGCAGTACTTC
CASSLEGLYEQYF
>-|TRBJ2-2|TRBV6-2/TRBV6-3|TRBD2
TGTGCCAGCAGTTGGACTAGCTCGGGCACCGGGGAGCTGTTTTTT
CASSWTSSGTGELFF
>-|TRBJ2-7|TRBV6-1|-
TGTGCCAGCAGTGAGGCCCCCGAGTTGGTCGGAGACGAGCAGTACTTC
CASSEAPELVGDEQYF
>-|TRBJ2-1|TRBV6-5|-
TGTGCCAGCAGTTACGGAGTGAGAGACTACAATGAGCAGTTCTTC
CASSYGVRDYNEQFF
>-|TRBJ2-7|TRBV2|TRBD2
TGTGCCAGCAGGGTAAAACTAGCGGGGGTTGAGCAGTACTTC
CASRVKLAGVEQYF
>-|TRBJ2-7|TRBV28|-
TGTGCCAGCAGTTATCCTGCTAACTCCTACGAGCAGTACTTC
CASSYPANSYEQYF
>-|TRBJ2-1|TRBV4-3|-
TGCGCCAGCAGCCCCGTCAGCTCCTACAATGAGCAGTTCTTC
CASSPVSSYNEQFF
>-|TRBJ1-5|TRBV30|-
TGTGCCTGGAGCACGGGGTCCAATCAGCCCCAGCATTTT
CAWSTGSNQPQHF
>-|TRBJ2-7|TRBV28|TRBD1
TGTGCCAGCAGTTTATGGGACAGGGTATACGAGCAGTACTTC
CASSLWDRVYEQYF
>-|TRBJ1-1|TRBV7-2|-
TGTGCCAGCAGCTTTGGCAGGGTTGGCACTGAAGCTTTCTTT
CASSFGRVGTEAFF
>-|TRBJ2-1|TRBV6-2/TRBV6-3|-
TGTGCCAGCAGTGCCACCGTGGAGGGAGTCAATGAGCAGTTCTTC
CASSATVEGVNEQFF
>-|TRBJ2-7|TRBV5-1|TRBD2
TGCGCCAGCAGCTTAGGCGGGAGACATCCCGAGCAGTACTTC
CASSLGGRHPEQYF
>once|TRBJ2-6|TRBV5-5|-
TGTGCCAGCAGCCAACACAGGGTCTCTGGGGCCAACGTCCTGACTTTC
CASSQHRVSGANVLTF
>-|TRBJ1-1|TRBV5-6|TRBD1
TGTGCCAGCAGCTTGGATGTCGGGACAGTTAAGAACACTGAAGCTTTCTTT
CASSLDVGTVKNTEAFF
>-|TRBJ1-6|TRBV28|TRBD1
TGTGCCAGCAGTTTGCTGACAGGGGGTAGCGGTTCACCCCTCCACTTT
CASSLLTGGSGSPLHF
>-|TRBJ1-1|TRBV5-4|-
TGTGCCAGCAGCCCCGGTTTCGGGAAAAAGGACACTGAAGCTTTCTTT
CASSPGFGKKDTEAFF
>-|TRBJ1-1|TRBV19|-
TGTGCCAGTAGTAGAGGTACACCGCAAAGGGGGACTGAAGCTTTCTTT
CASSRGTPQRGTEAFF
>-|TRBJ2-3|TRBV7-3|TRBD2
TGTGCCAGCAGCCTTAAGACTAGCGGGAGGACAGATACGCAGTATTTT
CASSLKTSGRTDTQYF
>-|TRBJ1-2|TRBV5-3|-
TGTGCCAGAAGCTTGGCGAAGGGAGAAGGCTACACCTTC
CARSLAKGEGYTF
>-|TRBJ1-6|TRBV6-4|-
TGTGCCAGCAGTGATGAATCGACGGTTGCGGGTTCACCCCTCCACTTT
CASSDESTVAGSPLHF
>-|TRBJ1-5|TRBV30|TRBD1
TGTGCCTGGAGTGATAAGACAGGGCAGGGTTTTGGTAATCAGCCCCAGCATTTT
CAWSDKTGQGFGNQPQHF
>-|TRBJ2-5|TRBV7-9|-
TGTGCCAGCAGCTTAGCGGGCATAGAACAAGAGACCCAGTACTTC
CASSLAGIEQETQYF
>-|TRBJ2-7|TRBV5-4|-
TGTGCCAGCAACCTATATAGCAGGGTCACAACCGAGCAGTACTTC
CASNLYSRVTTEQYF